This T cell receptor beta chain was captured in a study of control samples from healthy donors and cancer patients. The table came from immunoSEQ multiplex PCR; TCRdb's copy has only in-frame clones and leaves some out. Of some 71,000 clones in the sample, 89% were seen once. The germline V gene encodes CDR1 LNHDA and CDR2 SQIVND (reference sequence). The CDR3 totals 14 residues. V was clipped by 3 bases and J by 4 bases; unmatched bases: 3. This TCR derives from a man aged 55 to 70 with colorectal cancer. The sample was PBMCs. V is TRBV19 and J is TRBJ2-5, with 9 bases that match TRBD1. The CDR3 bases are TGTGCCAGTAGTATCACAGGGGGCGCAGAGACCCAGTACTTC. Amino acids: CASSITGGAETQYF.